In terms of frequency, the clone carrying this T cell receptor (beta chain) is medium-sized. Its antigen is unknown. The data derive from a study of CD8 T cells in cerebrospinal fluid in Alzheimer's disease. On the study more broadly: Plate-based nested PCR sequencing and droplet-based sequencing measured CSF T cell clonal expansion. Whole-study findings and limits: The largest CSF clone was proportionally bigger in mild cognitive impairment or Alzheimer's disease than controls. Healthy subjects less often had a clone of at least 3% than Alzheimer's patients.

Droplet-based sequencing used CSF cells sorted as live with a live/dead marker. The germline V gene encodes CDR1 SGHRS and CDR2 YFSETQ. This CDR3 comprises 15 residues. TCRdb reprocessed the 10x single-cell sequencing reads and stores each CDR3 protein as one record, lacking DNA. Here the sample table reports more than 650 distinct CDR3 sequences. Sequencing was done on a sample of cerebrospinal fluid. This clonotype originated in a human donor with Alzheimer's disease. The gene calls are TRBV5-1 and TRBJ1-3; the D call from TCRdb, TRBD1, cannot be confirmed without DNA. CDR3 region: CASSFDRGGGNTIYF.